These 20 T cell receptor beta chains were all obtained from the same sample, sequenced in a study of cytomegalovirus exposure and HLA in healthy donors. The study ran its PCR with 60 Vbeta and 13 Jbeta primers. Profiling relied on immunoSEQ multiplex PCR, and the TCRdb table lists in-frame clones only, not all of them. The table shows approximately 170,000 clones, with approximately 83% occurring only once. Specimen: PBMCs. The source of these receptors is a boy aged 2 to 9 in good health and CMV-seronegative.

The chain recombines TRBV2 with TRBJ2-3, with 15 nucleotides matching TRBD2. From germline, CDR1 is SNHLY and CDR2 FYNNEI. There are 18 residues in the CDR3. V trimming: 0 bases; J trimming: 5 bases; junction bases outside the gene matches: 6. The CDR3 DNA follows: TGTGCCAGCAGTGAAGCCGGACTAGCGGGGGGGCGGGGAGATACGCAGTATTTT. Protein sequence: CASSEAGLAGGRGDTQYF.

The chain employs TRBV6-1 and TRBJ2-4, with TRBD2 matching 8 bases. This CDR3 is 14 amino acids long. The junction had 5 bases not matched to a gene; V was cut back by 4 bases and J by 6 bases. The germline gives CDR1 MNHNS, CDR2 SASEGT. CDR3 sequence: CASSVSGGINIQYF. The CDR3 DNA reads TGTGCCAGCAGTGTGTCGGGGGGGATAAACATTCAGTACTTC.

The chain has TRBV30 and TRBJ1-2; D is unclear. Trimming shortened V by 2 bases and J by 5 bases, and 12 bases separated the two germline ends. The CDR3 length is 13 residues. The V gene's germline CDR1 is GTSNPN and CDR2 SVGIG (reference sequence). This CDR3 reads CAWSRQDLYGYTF. The CDR3, as DNA: TGTGCCTGGAGTAGGCAGGATTTGTATGGCTACACCTTC. Supplemented by reference TRBV30 and TRBJ1-2, the full variable domain reads SQTIHQWPATLVQPVGSPLSLECTVEGTSNPNLYWYRQAAGRGLQLLFYSVGIGQISSEVPQNLSASRPQDRQFILSSKKLLLSDSGFYLCAWSRQDLYGYTFGSGTRLTVV.

In this sample, this clone turned up a few times. The chain carries TRBV12-5 and TRBJ2-3; TRBD2 matches at 10 bases. CDR3 length: 18 residues. Germline CDR1 reads LGHNT; CDR2 reads FRNRAP. Losses at the gene ends were 0 bases for V and 2 bases for J; bases not matched to a gene: 8. The CDR3 DNA sequence: TGTGCTAGTGGTTTGGTACGGCGGCTAGCGGGGGTCACAGATACGCAGTATTTT. Translated, it gives CASGLVRRLAGVTDTQYF.

V usage is TRBV13 and J usage is TRBJ2-7, with 7 nucleotides matching TRBD2. This CDR3 comprises 12 residues. Germline V lookup: CDR1 PRHDT, CDR2 FYEKMQ (reference sequence). The V and J ends lost 5 bases and 4 bases, in that order; junction bases with no gene match: 2. The CDR3 protein is CASSLGGYEQYF. CDR3 bases: TGTGCCAGCAGCCTCGGGGGGTACGAGCAGTACTTC.

This clone appeared a single time. J is TRBJ1-2 and V is TRBV10-2; tentative D call: TRBD1 (6 bases). The CDR3 is made up of 14 amino acids. Between the trimmed V and J ends, which lost 0 bases and 6 bases, there was a span of 11 bases. The germline CDR1 and CDR2 sequences are WSHSY and SAAADI. The CDR3 region has the DNA TGCGCCAGCAGTGAGTCGGGGGGGGCACATGGCTACACCTTC. This translates into CASSESGGAHGYTF.

The chain joins TRBV11-2 to TRBJ2-1; D is unclear. Germline lookup yields CDR1 SGHAT and CDR2 FQNNGV. V lost 5 bases and J lost 9, with 14 bases in between. This CDR3 is built from 13 residues. The CDR3 loop is CASSPPPGFEQFF. The CDR3 DNA is TGTGCCAGCAGCCCGCCCCCAGGATTTGAGCAGTTCTTC.

CDR3 DNA sequence: TGTGCCTGGAGCTTAAGGGGGATCGACTATGGCTACACCTTC. This gives the protein CAWSLRGIDYGYTF. The chain is built from TRBV30 and TRBJ1-2, with a tentative D call TRBD1 (6 bases). The CDR3 is made up of 14 amino acids. The V end lost 3 bases, the J end lost 3 bases, and 14 bases lay between the germline ends. Per germline, CDR1 GTSNPN and CDR2 SVGIG (reference sequence).

The V gene is TRBV5-1, the J gene TRBJ2-5; perhaps TRBD2 as D (5 bases). The end of the DNA is better explained by TRBJ2-7, so the J call may be wrong. CDR3 length: 16 residues. Germline V gene lookup returns CDR1 SGHRS and CDR2 YFSETQ. CDR3 in amino acids: CASSLGGSGKGYEQYF. The CDR3 nucleotides are TGCGCCAGCAGCTTGGGTGGGAGCGGAAAGGGCTACGAGCAGTACTTC.

This sequence joins TRBV27 and TRBJ2-3; 12 positions match TRBD2. Germline values: CDR1 MNHEY, CDR2 SMNVEV (reference sequence). The CDR3 has 14 amino acids. With V trimmed by 6 bases and J by 5 bases, 3 bases remained unmatched. The CDR3 spells CASRLAGGRDTQYF. The DNA of the CDR3 is TGTGCCAGCAGACTAGCGGGGGGACGAGATACGCAGTATTTT.

The table lists this clone with a count of one. The V call is TRBV6-1, the J call TRBJ1-2; TRBD1 matches 8 bases. The CDR3 has 12 amino acids. Losses at the gene ends were 8 bases for V and 7 bases for J; bases not matched to a gene: 6. Germline CDR1 and CDR2: MNHNS and SASEGT. The CDR3 is CASGRGHGGYTF. CDR3 DNA: TGTGCCAGCGGCAGGGGGCATGGTGGCTACACCTTC.

The genes are TRBV6-1 and TRBJ1-2; unclear D gene. The CDR3 is 15 residues long. Deletions cut 6 bases from V and 4 bases from J, with 18 bases between. CDR1 and CDR2 from the germline V gene are MNHNS and SASEGT. As DNA, the CDR3 is TGTGCCAGCAGCCGACTCAGACGATCCGGCTATGGCTACACCTTC. Amino acids: CASSRLRRSGYGYTF.

This chain uses TRBV6-1 with TRBJ2-1; 9 nucleotides agree with TRBD2. The trim removed 2 bases at V and 4 bases at J, leaving 15 bases unmatched. Germline V CDR1 and CDR2: MNHNS, SASEGT. The CDR3 has 19 amino acids. In DNA form, the CDR3 reads TGTGCCAGCAGTGAACACCCTCAGAGAGTAGCGGGAGTGTACAATGAGCAGTTCTTC. It yields the protein CASSEHPQRVAGVYNEQFF.

The V call is TRBV6-6, the J call TRBJ2-3, with D perhaps matching TRBD2 (6 bases). CDR1 and CDR2 from the germline V gene are MNHNY and SVGAGI (reference sequence). The V end was cut by 2 bases, the J end by 1 base, with 7 bases between. CDR3 length: 14 amino acids. The CDR3 loop is CASSYGGGTDTQYF. In DNA form, the CDR3 reads TGTGCCAGCAGTTACGGCGGGGGCACAGATACGCAGTATTTT.

This clone showed up just a few times. The rearrangement links TRBV7-2 to TRBJ1-6; D not resolved. The CDR3 has 13 amino acids. V dropped 1 base and J dropped 7 bases, with 5 bases sitting between them. Looked up from germline, CDR1 is SGHTA and CDR2 is FQGNSA. CDR3 loop: CASSLVLNSPLHF. CDR3 bases: TGTGCCAGCAGCTTAGTCCTGAATTCACCCCTCCACTTT.

This rearrangement joins TRBV4-1 to TRBJ2-5; possibly TRBD2 for D (5 bases). Germline CDR1 and CDR2: MGHRA and YSYEKL. This CDR3 has 14 amino acids. V was shortened by 3 bases and J by 1 base, with 9 bases between the two germline ends. In DNA form, the CDR3 reads TGCGCCAGCAGCCATGAGGGCAGCCAAGAGACCCAGTACTTC. This gives the protein CASSHEGSQETQYF.

The chain employs TRBV7-2 and TRBJ2-2, with 8 bases identical to TRBD2. CDR1 and CDR2 from the germline V gene are SGHTA and FQGNSA. Trimming cost V 5 bases and J 4 bases; bases outside gene matches: 9. CDR3 size: 16 residues. DNA for the CDR3: TGTGCCAGCAGCGCACCGGGACTAGTACGCACCGGGGAGCTGTTTTTT. This encodes CASSAPGLVRTGELFF.

CDR3 loop: CASSLDLGTQAFF. In DNA, the CDR3 is TGTGCCAGCAGCTTAGATCTCGGGACACAAGCTTTCTTT. The chain joins TRBV7-2 to TRBJ1-1; D may be TRBD1 (6 bases). This CDR3 has 13 amino acids. CDR1 SGHTA and CDR2 FQGNSA come from the germline V gene. Trimming cost V 1 base and J 9 bases, with 12 bases left between them.

This chain connects TRBV12-5 to TRBJ1-3, with D possibly matching TRBD1 (6 bases). The germline gives CDR1 LGHNT, CDR2 FRNRAP. Trimming pared 5 bases from V and 0 bases from J, leaving 14 bases between. This CDR3 comprises 16 residues. CDR3 DNA sequence: TGTGCTAGTGGTCCCCAAGGACAGCTCTCTGGAAACACCATATATTTT. Its translation: CASGPQGQLSGNTIYF.

V and J are TRBV6-5 and TRBJ2-1, with TRBD1 identical over 7 bases. This CDR3 has 16 amino acids. Per germline, CDR1 MNHEY and CDR2 SVGAGI. V lost 4 bases, J lost 1 base, and 7 bases stayed unmatched. The CDR3 reads CASSSEGGWSYNEQFF. DNA for the CDR3: TGTGCCAGCAGTTCAGAAGGGGGCTGGTCCTACAATGAGCAGTTCTTC.